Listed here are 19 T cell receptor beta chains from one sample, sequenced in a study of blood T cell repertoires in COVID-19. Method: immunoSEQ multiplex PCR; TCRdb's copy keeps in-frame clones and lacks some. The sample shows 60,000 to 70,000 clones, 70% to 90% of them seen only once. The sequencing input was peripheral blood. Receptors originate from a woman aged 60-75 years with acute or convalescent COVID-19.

The CDR3 region has the DNA TGTGCCAGCAGCTTAGTACAGGGGGCTTACGAGCAGTACTTC. Translating gives CASSLVQGAYEQYF. The genes are TRBV11-2 and TRBJ2-7, with TRBD1 matching over 9 bases. From germline, CDR1 is SGHAT and CDR2 FQNNGV. V shed 1 base and J 4 bases; nucleotides not matched to a gene: 2. The CDR3 loop spans 14 amino acids.

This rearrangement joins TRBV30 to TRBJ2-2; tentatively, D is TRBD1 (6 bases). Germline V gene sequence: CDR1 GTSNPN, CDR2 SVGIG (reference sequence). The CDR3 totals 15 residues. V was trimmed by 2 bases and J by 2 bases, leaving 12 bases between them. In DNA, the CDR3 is TGTGCCTGGAGTAAGGGACAAAGAAACACCGGGGAGCTGTTTTTT. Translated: CAWSKGQRNTGELFF.

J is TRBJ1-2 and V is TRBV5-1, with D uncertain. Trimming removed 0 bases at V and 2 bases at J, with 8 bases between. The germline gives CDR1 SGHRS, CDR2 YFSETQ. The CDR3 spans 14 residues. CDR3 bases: TGCGCCAGCAGCTTGGACAGTCCCAACTATGGCTACACCTTC. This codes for CASSLDSPNYGYTF.

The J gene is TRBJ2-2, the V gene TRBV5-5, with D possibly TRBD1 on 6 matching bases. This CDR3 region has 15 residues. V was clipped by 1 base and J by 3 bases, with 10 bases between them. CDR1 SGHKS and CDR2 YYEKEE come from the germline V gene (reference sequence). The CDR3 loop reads CASSLPGTYTGELFF. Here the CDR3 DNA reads TGTGCCAGCAGCTTGCCCGGGACATACACCGGGGAGCTGTTTTTT. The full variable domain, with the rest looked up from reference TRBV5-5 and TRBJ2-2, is DAGVTQSPTHLIKTRGQQVTLRCSPISGHKSVSWYQQVLGQGPQFIFQYYEKEERGRGNFPDRFSARQFPNYSSELNVNALLLGDSALYLCASSLPGTYTGELFFGEGSRLTVL.

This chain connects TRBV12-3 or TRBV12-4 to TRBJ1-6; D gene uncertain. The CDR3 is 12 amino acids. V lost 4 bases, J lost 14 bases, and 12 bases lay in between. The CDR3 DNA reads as TGTGCCAGCAGTTCCTTCGCTAAAGCCCTCCACTTT. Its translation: CASSSFAKALHF.

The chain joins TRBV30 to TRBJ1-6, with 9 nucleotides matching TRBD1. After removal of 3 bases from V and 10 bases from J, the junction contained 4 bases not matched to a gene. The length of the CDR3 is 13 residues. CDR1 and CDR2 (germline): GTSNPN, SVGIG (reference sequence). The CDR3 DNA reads TGTGCCTGGAGCGGACAGGGGAGATCACCCCTCCACTTT. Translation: CAWSGQGRSPLHF.

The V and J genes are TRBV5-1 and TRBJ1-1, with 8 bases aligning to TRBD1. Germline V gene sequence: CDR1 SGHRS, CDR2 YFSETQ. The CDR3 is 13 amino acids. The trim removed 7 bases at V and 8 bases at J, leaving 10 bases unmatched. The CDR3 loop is CASSEYRQGEAFF. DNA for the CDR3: TGCGCCAGCTCCGAATATAGACAGGGGGAAGCTTTCTTT. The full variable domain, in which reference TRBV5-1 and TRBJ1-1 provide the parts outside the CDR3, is KAGVTQTPRYLIKTRGQQVTLSCSPISGHRSVSWYQQTPGQGLQFLFEYFSETQRNKGNFPGRFSGRQFSNSRSEMNVSTLELGDSALYLCASSEYRQGEAFFGQGTRLTVV.

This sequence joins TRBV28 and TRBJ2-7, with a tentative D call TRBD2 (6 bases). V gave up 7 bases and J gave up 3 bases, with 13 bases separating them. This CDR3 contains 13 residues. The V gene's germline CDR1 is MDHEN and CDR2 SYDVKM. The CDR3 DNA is TGTGCCAGCATTCTGGAGGGTGGCTACGAGCAGTACTTC. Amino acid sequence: CASILEGGYEQYF. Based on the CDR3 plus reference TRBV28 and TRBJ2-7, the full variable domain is DVKVTQSSRYLVKRTGEKVFLECVQDMDHENMFWYRQDPGLGLRLIYFSYDVKMKEKGDIPEGYSVSREKKERFSLILESASTNQTSMYLCASILEGGYEQYFGPGTRLTVT.

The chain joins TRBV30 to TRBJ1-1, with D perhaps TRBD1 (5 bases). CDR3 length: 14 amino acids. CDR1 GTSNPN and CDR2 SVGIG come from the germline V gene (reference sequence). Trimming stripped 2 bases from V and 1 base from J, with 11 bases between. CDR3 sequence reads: CAWSPGLPNTEAFF. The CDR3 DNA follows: TGTGCCTGGAGTCCGGGACTTCCGAACACTGAAGCTTTCTTT.

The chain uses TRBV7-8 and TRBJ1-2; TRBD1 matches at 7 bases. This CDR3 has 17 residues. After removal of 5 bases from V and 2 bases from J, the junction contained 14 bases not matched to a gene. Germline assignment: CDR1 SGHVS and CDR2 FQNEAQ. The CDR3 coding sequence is TGTGCCAGCAGCCCCTCGTTTCCGGGACAGACAAACTATGGCTACACCTTC. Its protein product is CASSPSFPGQTNYGYTF.

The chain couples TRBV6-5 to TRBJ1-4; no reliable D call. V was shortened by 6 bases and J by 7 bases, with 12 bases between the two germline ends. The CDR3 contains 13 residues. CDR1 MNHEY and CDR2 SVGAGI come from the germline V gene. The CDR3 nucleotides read TGTGCCAGCAGGGGCCTCGGTCGTGAAAAACTGTTTTTT. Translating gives CASRGLGREKLFF.

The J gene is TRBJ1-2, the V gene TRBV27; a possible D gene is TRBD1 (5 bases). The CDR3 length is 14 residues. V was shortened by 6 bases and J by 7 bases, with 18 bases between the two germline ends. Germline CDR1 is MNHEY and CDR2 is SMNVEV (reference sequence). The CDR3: CASRLGWGAPGYTF. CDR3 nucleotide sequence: TGTGCCAGCAGGCTAGGCTGGGGCGCGCCTGGCTACACCTTC.

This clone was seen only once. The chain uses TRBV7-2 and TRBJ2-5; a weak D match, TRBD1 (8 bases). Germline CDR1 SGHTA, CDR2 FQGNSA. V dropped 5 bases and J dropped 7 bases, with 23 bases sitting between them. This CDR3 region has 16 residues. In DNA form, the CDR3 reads TGTGCCAGCAGCCCTCGAGCGGGACAGGAACAGGGGACCCAGTACTTC. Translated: CASSPRAGQEQGTQYF. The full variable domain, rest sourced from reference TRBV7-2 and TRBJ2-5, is GAGVSQSPSNKVTEKGKDVELRCDPISGHTALYWYRQSLGQGLEFLIYFQGNSAPDKSGLPSDRFSAERTGGSVSTLTIQRTQQEDSAVYLCASSPRAGQEQGTQYFGPGTRLLVL.

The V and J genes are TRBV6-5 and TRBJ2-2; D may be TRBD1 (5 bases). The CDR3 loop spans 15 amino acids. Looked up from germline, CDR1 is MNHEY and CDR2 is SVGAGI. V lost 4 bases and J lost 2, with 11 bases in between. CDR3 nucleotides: TGTGCCAGCAGTTTAACCAGGGTAAACACCGGGGAGCTGTTTTTT. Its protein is CASSLTRVNTGELFF.

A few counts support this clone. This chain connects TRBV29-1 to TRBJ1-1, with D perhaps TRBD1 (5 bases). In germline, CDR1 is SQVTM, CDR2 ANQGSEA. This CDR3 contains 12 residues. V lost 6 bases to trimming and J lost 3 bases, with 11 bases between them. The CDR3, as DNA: TGCAGCGTCCACCCGGGGGACACTGAAGCTTTCTTT. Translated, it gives CSVHPGDTEAFF.

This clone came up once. In DNA form, the CDR3 reads TGTGCCAGCAGCCAAGTACCCAGTTATGGCTACACCTTC. Its translation is CASSQVPSYGYTF. J is TRBJ1-2 and V is TRBV4-2; no reliable D call. The CDR3 runs to 13 residues. CDR1 is LGHNA and CDR2 is YNFKEQ in the germline V gene. The V and J ends lost 1 base and 5 bases respectively, with 8 bases between them.

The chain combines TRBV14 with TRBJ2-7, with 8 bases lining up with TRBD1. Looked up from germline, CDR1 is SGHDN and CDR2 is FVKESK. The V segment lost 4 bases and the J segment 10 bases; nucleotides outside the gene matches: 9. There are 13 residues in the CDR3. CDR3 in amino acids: CASSPGTGFLQYF. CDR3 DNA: TGTGCCAGCAGCCCTGGGACAGGCTTTCTTCAGTACTTC.

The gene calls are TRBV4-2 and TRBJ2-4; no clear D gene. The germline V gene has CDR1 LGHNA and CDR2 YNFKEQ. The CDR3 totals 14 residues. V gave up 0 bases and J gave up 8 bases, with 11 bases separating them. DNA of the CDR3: TGTGCCAGCAGCCAAGACCAGGATATAGACATTCAGTACTTC. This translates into CASSQDQDIDIQYF.

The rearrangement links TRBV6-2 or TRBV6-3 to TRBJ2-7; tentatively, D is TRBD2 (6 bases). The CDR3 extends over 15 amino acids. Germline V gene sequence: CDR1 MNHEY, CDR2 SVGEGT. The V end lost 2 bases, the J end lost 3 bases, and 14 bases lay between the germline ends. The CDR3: CASSYELADRYEQYF. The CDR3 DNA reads TGTGCCAGCAGTTACGAGTTAGCGGATCGCTACGAGCAGTACTTC.